These 10 T cell receptor beta chains were sequenced from one sample in a study of blood T cell repertoires in COVID-19. Only in-frame clones appear in the TCRdb table, and some are missing; sequencing was by immunoSEQ multiplex PCR. The sample lists 150,000 to 200,000 clones; around four fifths were seen once. The sequencing input was PBMCs or T cells enriched from blood (not recorded which). Receptor source: a woman in her 50s who had recovered from COVID-19.

CDR3 protein: CASRLTGPATNEKLFF. CDR3 in DNA: TGTGCCAGCAGGCTGACAGGACCTGCAACTAATGAAAAACTGTTTTTT. The V and J genes are TRBV6-6 and TRBJ1-4; a weak D match, TRBD1 (6 bases). Germline CDR1 reads MNHNY; CDR2 reads SVGAGI (reference sequence). This CDR3 has 16 amino acids. V gave up 6 bases and J gave up 0 bases, with 14 bases separating them.

The rearrangement links TRBV15 to TRBJ1-1; 8 bases match TRBD1. Losses at the gene ends were 1 base for V and 6 bases for J; bases not matched to a gene: 7. CDR3 length equals 15 residues. Germline values: CDR1 LNHNV, CDR2 YYDKDF (reference sequence). The CDR3, as DNA: TGTGCCACCAGCAGAGTGACAGGGGCGGCAGCTGAAGCTTTCTTT. Translated, it gives CATSRVTGAAAEAFF.

The chain joins TRBV5-6 to TRBJ1-1, with 9 bases identical to TRBD1. The germline V gene has CDR1 SGHDT and CDR2 YYEEEE. The CDR3 covers 16 residues. The V segment lost 3 bases and the J segment 1 base; nucleotides outside the gene matches: 7. CDR3 sequence reads: CASSWGQGFSNTEAFF. The CDR3 DNA follows: TGTGCCAGCAGCTGGGGACAGGGCTTCTCGAACACTGAAGCTTTCTTT.

The chain joins TRBV15 to TRBJ1-5; possible D gene TRBD1, 6 bases. The germline V gene encodes CDR1 LNHNV and CDR2 YYDKDF (reference sequence). The CDR3 has 15 residues. V shed 0 bases and J shed 7 bases, with 13 bases lying between them. CDR3 in amino acids: CATSRDAADRQPQHF. Written as DNA, the CDR3 is TGTGCCACCAGCAGAGATGCGGCCGACAGGCAGCCCCAGCATTTT.

The rearrangement joins TRBV19 to TRBJ2-7, with 10 bases matching TRBD2. The CDR3 is made up of 16 amino acids. Germline lookup yields CDR1 LNHDA and CDR2 SQIVND (reference sequence). With 5 bases clipped from V and 2 bases from J, the junction kept 9 bases outside the gene matches. The CDR3 is CASSPFLAGDPYEQYF. The CDR3 bases are TGTGCCAGTAGTCCTTTTCTAGCGGGGGACCCCTACGAGCAGTACTTC.

The rearrangement links TRBV28 to TRBJ1-4, with 9 bases identical to TRBD1. The CDR3 length is 16 residues. CDR1 is MDHEN, CDR2 SYDVKM, per germline. Losses at the gene ends were 1 base for V and 5 bases for J; bases not matched to a gene: 5. The DNA of the CDR3 is TGTGCCAGCAGTTTATCAGGACAGGGGATAAATGAAAAACTGTTTTTT. As protein: CASSLSGQGINEKLFF.

On this clone itself: A read error may account for a junction end that differs from germline. This sequence joins TRBV10-3 and TRBJ2-7; TRBD2 matches at 11 bases. Germline V gene data show CDR1 as ENHRY and CDR2 as SYGVKD. The CDR3 covers 13 residues. CDR3 coding DNA: TGTGCCATCAGCCCCGGGGTAGCGGGAGGGCCAGCTTTC. Protein: CAISPGVAGGPAF.

This chain links TRBV11-2 with TRBJ2-2; 11 bases are a match to TRBD2. In germline, CDR1 is SGHAT, CDR2 FQNNGV. After removal of 6 bases from V and 5 bases from J, the junction contained 5 bases not matched to a gene. CDR3 size: 15 residues. The CDR3 protein is CASSPTSGSTGELFF. The CDR3 DNA reads TGTGCCAGCAGTCCAACTAGCGGGAGTACCGGGGAGCTGTTTTTT.

This sequence joins TRBV5-1 and TRBJ2-3; D perhaps matches TRBD2 (6 bases). V gave up 5 bases and J gave up 2 bases, with 15 bases separating them. The CDR3 has 15 residues. Germline assignment: CDR1 SGHRS and CDR2 YFSETQ. The CDR3 is CASRGTSRPTDTQYF. The CDR3 nucleotides are TGCGCCAGCAGAGGGACTTCCCGACCCACAGATACGCAGTATTTT.

The chain has TRBV24-1 and TRBJ2-2; the D gene is possibly TRBD2 (6 bases). Germline assignment: CDR1 KGHDR and CDR2 SFDVKD. Deletions cut 4 bases from V and 1 base from J, with 9 bases between. The CDR3 has 15 amino acids. CDR3 amino acids: CATSDLGRNTGELFF. The CDR3 nucleotides are TGTGCCACCAGTGACCTCGGGAGGAACACCGGGGAGCTGTTTTTT.